A single sample gave rise to the 20 T cell receptor beta chains below, sequenced in a study of shared clonotypes between healthy human individuals. TCRdb's table, derived via immunoSEQ multiplex PCR, lists solely in-frame clones and lacks some. The table records roughly 2.6 million clones, 85% to 95% of them present only once. Input material: naive CD4+ T cells sorted from blood. Stated subset: CD45RA+ positively selected. The receptors shown here come from a man younger than 30 in good health.

The chain joins TRBV18 to TRBJ2-5; no clear D. CDR1 is KGHSH, CDR2 LQKENI, per germline. CDR3 length: 15 residues. Trimming stripped 6 bases from V and 4 bases from J, with 18 bases between. The CDR3 nucleotides are TGTGCCAGCTCCAACCAGGTAACAGTCCGAGAGACCCAGTACTTC. This codes for CASSNQVTVRETQYF. Full variable domain (remainder filled in from reference TRBV18 and TRBJ2-5): NAGVMQNPRHLVRRRGQEARLRCSPMKGHSHVYWYRQLPEEGLKFMVYLQKENIIDESGMPKERFSAEFPKEGPSILRIQQVVRGDSAAYFCASSNQVTVRETQYFGPGTRLLVL.

The chain employs TRBV29-1 and TRBJ1-1; D unresolved. The germline V and J ends were trimmed by 6 bases and 1 base, with 12 bases remaining between them. The CDR3 sequence is 13 residues long. Germline V gene lookup returns CDR1 SQVTM and CDR2 ANQGSEA. The CDR3 reads CSVTSPGNTEAFF. The CDR3 bases are TGCAGCGTCACTTCGCCGGGGAACACTGAAGCTTTCTTT.

For this clone: Compared with germline, one end of the junction differs, possibly owing to a read error. The chain recombines TRBV29-1 with TRBJ2-7; D is possibly TRBD1 or TRBD2 (5 bases each). The germline V gene encodes CDR1 SQVTM and CDR2 ANQGSEA. The CDR3 contains 13 residues. The CDR3 DNA reads TGCAGCGCTGGGAAGGGACCCTCCTCCGAGCAGTACTTC. Translating gives CSAGKGPSSEQYF.

The V gene is TRBV30, the J gene TRBJ2-7; D is unclear. The CDR3 is 11 residues long. The germline CDR1 and CDR2 sequences are GTSNPN and SVGIG (reference sequence). V gave up 0 bases and J gave up 2 bases, with 2 bases separating them. The CDR3 DNA sequence: TGTGCCTGGAGTGTCCCCTACGAGCAGTACTTC. Translation gives CAWSVPYEQYF.

This clone was recorded once. The genes are TRBV6-1 and TRBJ2-1; D call uncertain. Trimming removed 6 bases at V and 3 bases at J, with 6 bases between. This CDR3 has 12 residues. Germline V lookup: CDR1 MNHNS, CDR2 SASEGT. The DNA for the CDR3 is TGTGCCAGCAGGACACTCTACAATGAGCAGTTCTTC. This encodes CASRTLYNEQFF.

This clone was recorded only once. The chain combines TRBV5-1 with TRBJ2-2, with D uncertain. The ends were cut back, 4 bases at V and 6 bases at J, with 10 bases in the middle. The CDR3 loop spans 13 amino acids. In germline, CDR1 is SGHRS, CDR2 YFSETQ. The CDR3 loop reads CASSPDKAGELFF. CDR3 DNA sequence: TGCGCCAGCAGCCCCGACAAGGCCGGGGAGCTGTTTTTT. Using reference TRBV5-1 and TRBJ2-2 for the parts outside the CDR3, the full variable domain is KAGVTQTPRYLIKTRGQQVTLSCSPISGHRSVSWYQQTPGQGLQFLFEYFSETQRNKGNFPGRFSGRQFSNSRSEMNVSTLELGDSALYLCASSPDKAGELFFGEGSRLTVL.

Remarks on this clone: Other DNA sequences in the sample encode the same CDR3. The chain recombines TRBV7-2 with TRBJ2-3; no clear D. From germline, CDR1 is SGHTA and CDR2 FQGNSA. The CDR3 runs to 12 residues. V was clipped by 1 base and J by 5 bases, with 4 bases between them. CDR3 amino acids: CASSLGIDTQYF. The CDR3 nucleotides are TGTGCCAGCAGCTTAGGTATAGATACGCAGTATTTT.

The J gene is TRBJ1-5, the V gene TRBV5-5; possible D gene TRBD1, 5 bases. The V end lost 4 bases, the J end lost 3 bases, and 11 bases lay between the germline ends. CDR3 size: 14 residues. The germline V gene encodes CDR1 SGHKS and CDR2 YYEKEE (reference sequence). The CDR3 is CASSLTAANQPQHF. The CDR3 coding sequence is TGTGCCAGCAGCCTGACAGCCGCCAATCAGCCCCAGCATTTT.

The gene calls are TRBV5-4 and TRBJ1-1; 12 bases are a match to TRBD1. Trimming cost V 4 bases and J 1 base; bases outside gene matches: 14. CDR3 length equals 19 residues. Germline-derived CDR1 and CDR2 are SGHNT and YYREEE (reference sequence). Written as DNA, the CDR3 is TGTGCCAGCAGCCCTATCCCCGGGACAGGGGGCGCAAAGAACACTGAAGCTTTCTTT. It yields the protein CASSPIPGTGGAKNTEAFF.

In the case of this clone: The sample has other DNA sequences that encode this CDR3 too. The V and J genes are TRBV19 and TRBJ1-6; 9 bases agree with TRBD1. The germline gives CDR1 LNHDA, CDR2 SQIVND (reference sequence). This CDR3 region has 14 residues. Trimming cost V 7 bases and J 7 bases; bases outside gene matches: 5. The CDR3 DNA reads TGTGCCAGTACTCCGGGACAGGGAAATTCACCCCTCCACTTT. This sequence encodes CASTPGQGNSPLHF.

The J gene is TRBJ2-3, the V gene TRBV9; 8 nucleotides agree with TRBD2. J gave up 0 bases and V 2 bases, and 5 bases lay outside the gene matches. CDR3 length: 16 amino acids. Germline CDR1 reads SGDLS; CDR2 reads YYNGEE. DNA for the CDR3: TGTGCCAGCAGCGTGACTAGCGCCGGAAGCACAGATACGCAGTATTTT. It specifies CASSVTSAGSTDTQYF. Complete variable domain (other parts from reference TRBV9 and TRBJ2-3): DSGVTQTPKHLITATGQRVTLRCSPRSGDLSVYWYQQSLDQGLQFLIQYYNGEERAKGNILERFSAQQFPDLHSELNLSSLELGDSALYFCASSVTSAGSTDTQYFGPGTRLTVL.

The J gene is TRBJ2-7, the V gene TRBV5-4, with a tentative D call TRBD1 (6 bases). The germline gives CDR1 SGHNT, CDR2 YYREEE (reference sequence). This CDR3 region has 15 residues. V was cut by 1 base and J by 3 bases, with 14 bases left in between. The DNA for the CDR3 is TGTGCCAGCAGCTTGAGCAGGGACACATTCTACGAGCAGTACTTC. As protein: CASSLSRDTFYEQYF.

The chain combines TRBV6-1 with TRBJ1-2, with D possibly being TRBD1 (5 bases). Germline-derived CDR1 and CDR2 are MNHNS and SASEGT. The CDR3 is 16 residues long. V was clipped by 0 bases and J by 4 bases, with 15 bases between them. The CDR3 DNA is TGTGCCAGCAGTGAAGCGAGAGGGGCCCCCCTCTATGGCTACACCTTC. Protein: CASSEARGAPLYGYTF.

This clone was found once. CDR3 residues: CASSKAPDEHYGYTF. The CDR3 DNA follows: TGTGCCAGCAGCAAAGCTCCGGACGAACACTATGGCTACACCTTC. The chain has TRBV21-1 and TRBJ1-2. TRBV21-1 is a pseudogene locus. This CDR3 contains 15 residues.

Turning to this clone: Within the sample, other DNA sequences also encode this same CDR3. This sequence joins TRBV5-4 and TRBJ2-7; D unclear. Trimming pared 0 bases from V and 6 bases from J, leaving 7 bases between. Germline V gene lookup returns CDR1 SGHNT and CDR2 YYREEE (reference sequence). The CDR3 totals 12 residues. The CDR3 loop is CASSLETSEQYF. The DNA of the CDR3 is TGTGCCAGCAGCTTGGAGACATCCGAGCAGTACTTC.

The chain is built from TRBV5-1 and TRBJ2-7; D is possibly TRBD2 (7 bases). CDR1 SGHRS and CDR2 YFSETQ come from the germline V gene. The CDR3 extends over 18 amino acids. Trimming removed 0 bases at V and 4 bases at J, with 23 bases between. For the CDR3, the DNA is TGCGCCAGCAGCTTGGGGGCCCTCGTCGGCGGGGGCCTTTACGAGCAGTACTTC. It codes for CASSLGALVGGGLYEQYF.

The chain's CDR3 is CASSGRASYEQYF. The DNA of the CDR3 is TGCGCCAGCAGCGGCCGGGCCTCCTACGAGCAGTACTTC. The chain recombines TRBV5-1 with TRBJ2-7; D not resolved. Germline V lookup: CDR1 SGHRS, CDR2 YFSETQ. This CDR3 spans 13 amino acids. V lost 4 bases to trimming and J lost 0 bases, with 8 bases between them.

The rearrangement uses TRBV21-1 and TRBJ2-5; the table gives TRBD2 as D, unverified against the DNA. TRBV21-1 corresponds to a pseudogene. The CDR3 spans 13 residues. CDR3 coding DNA: TGTGCCAGCAGCAAAGAATTTTCGGAGACCCAGTACTTC. The encoded protein is CASSKEFSETQYF.

The chain carries TRBV18 and TRBJ1-1, with a tentative D call TRBD1 (5 bases). The CDR3 contains 15 residues. Deletions cut 6 bases from V and 0 bases from J, with 14 bases between. Germline CDR1 KGHSH, CDR2 LQKENI. CDR3: CASSRLETVNTEAFF. Written as DNA, the CDR3 is TGTGCCAGCTCCAGATTAGAGACAGTGAACACTGAAGCTTTCTTT. Using reference TRBV18 and TRBJ1-1 for the parts outside the CDR3, the full variable domain is NAGVMQNPRHLVRRRGQEARLRCSPMKGHSHVYWYRQLPEEGLKFMVYLQKENIIDESGMPKERFSAEFPKEGPSILRIQQVVRGDSAAYFCASSRLETVNTEAFFGQGTRLTVV.

This clone occurred once. This chain joins TRBV19 and TRBJ1-2; D is perhaps TRBD1 (6 bases). The CDR3 totals 15 residues. The germline V gene encodes CDR1 LNHDA and CDR2 SQIVND (reference sequence). The V gene lost 6 bases and the J gene lost 4 bases, with 18 bases spanning the gap. The CDR3, as DNA: TGTGCCAGTAGGATTGGGGGGCTTGTAGGCTATGGCTACACCTTC. Its translation is CASRIGGLVGYGYTF.